What follows is one T cell receptor beta chain and its context. The target of this receptor is not known. No much larger clonotype is one base removed from it; base qualities were not supplied. The record originates from a study of OX40 agonist ivuxolimab in advanced cancers. With respect to the entire study: Ivuxolimab, which targeted the costimulatory receptor OX40 (CD134), was an agonistic, fully human IgG2 monoclonal antibody. Among the approximately 50 dose-escalation patients, some 19 had hepatocellular carcinoma, approximately 15 melanoma, 9 renal cell carcinoma and 9 head and neck cancer. Intravenous ivuxolimab was administered to patients every 2 weeks at six dose levels: 0.01, 0.1, 0.3, 1.5, 3 and 10 mg/kg. Peripheral TCRbeta sequencing was intended to test whether TCR sequence diversity was altered and clonal T-cell expansion was caused by ivuxolimab. Prior anti-PD-1, anti-PD-L1 or anti-CTLA-4 therapy was permitted, and checkpoint inhibitors had been received by 30% to 40% of dose-escalation patients. The paper describes the monotherapy dose-escalation part (N of about 54 patients) of the phase I trial of ivuxolimab. The dose-escalation cohort was roughly 83% male with a mean age of roughly 62 years, ranging from roughly 20 to 80. Partial responses occurred in three dose-escalation patients, of whom one had hepatocellular carcinoma and two had cutaneous melanoma.

Beyond this particular receptor, the publication reports: Low levels of normalized T-cell clonal expansion were also seen in some patients who did not respond. At doses of 0.1 to 3.0 mg/kg, clonal expansion of both CD4+ and CD8+ blood T cells was observed from baseline to week 6. In the 0.1-3.0 mg/kg groups, partial responders had among the lowest normalized peripheral clonal expansion, particularly in CD8+ T cells. On average, CD8+ T cells showed more expanded clones than CD4+ T cells after ivuxolimab. Which antigens the clonally expanded peripheral T cells were specific for was not determined.

Patients with autoimmune disease history or receiving systemic immunosuppression were excluded from the trial. In every dose cohort, peripheral blood was drawn for TCR sequencing at baseline, cycle 4 day 1, and cycle 7 day 1. The samples were taken from a phase I, first-in-human, multicenter, open-label dose-escalation trial of ivuxolimab. Adults with locally advanced or metastatic melanoma, renal cell, hepatocellular, or head and neck squamous cell carcinoma were enrolled in the trial. Before TCR sequencing, CD4+ and CD8+ T cells were separately sorted from peripheral blood. To sequence the TCRbeta CDR3 region, genomic DNA was isolated from the sorted cells. The immunoSEQ Assay was used for sequencing of TCRbeta CDR3 regions. TCRdb re-hosts the immuneACCESS table, in-frame sequences only. Its copies lack some clones; in the studies checked, an unresolved V gene accounts for under half of them, and the cause for the rest is not known. For this sample the table gives under 95,000 clones, of which around 88% were detected only once. 1.1% to 1.5% of the sample is in the top ten clones.

V gives up 7 bases and J gives up 2 bases, and the segment between their germline ends measures 8 bases. CDR1 and CDR2 are read off the germline V gene as SNHLY and FYNNEI. From the cysteine up to the phenylalanine, the CDR3 has a length of 12 residues. The kept DNA is CDR3 alone, 36 bases in frame from the first base. This chain is built from TRBV2 and TRBJ2-5; a confident D gene designation cannot be given. Sequencing was performed on CD4+ or CD8+ T cells sorted from blood, taken in a trial of the OX40 agonist ivuxolimab. The sequence was collected from an adult with an advanced solid tumor such as melanoma, head and neck, liver or kidney cancer. The CDR3 here reads CASTVAQETQYF. The nucleotides are TGTGCCAGCACAGTGGCGCAAGAGACCCAGTACTTC.